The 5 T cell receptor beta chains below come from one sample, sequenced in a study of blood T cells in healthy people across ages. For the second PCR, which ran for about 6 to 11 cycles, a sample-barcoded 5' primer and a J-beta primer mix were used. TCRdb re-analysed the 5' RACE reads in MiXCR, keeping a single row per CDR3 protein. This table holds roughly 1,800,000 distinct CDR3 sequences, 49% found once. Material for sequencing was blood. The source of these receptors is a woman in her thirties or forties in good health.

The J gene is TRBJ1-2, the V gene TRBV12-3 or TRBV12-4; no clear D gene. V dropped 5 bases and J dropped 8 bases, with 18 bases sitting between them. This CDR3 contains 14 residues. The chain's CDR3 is CASSQVHASRGYTF. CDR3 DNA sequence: TGTGCCAGCAGTCAAGTCCACGCCTCACGAGGCTACACCTTC.

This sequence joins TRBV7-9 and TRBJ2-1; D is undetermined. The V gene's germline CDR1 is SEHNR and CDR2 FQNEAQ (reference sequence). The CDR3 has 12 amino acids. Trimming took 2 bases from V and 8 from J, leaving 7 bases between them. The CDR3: CASSLYEDEQFF. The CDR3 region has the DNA TGTGCCAGCAGCTTATACGAGGATGAGCAGTTCTTC.

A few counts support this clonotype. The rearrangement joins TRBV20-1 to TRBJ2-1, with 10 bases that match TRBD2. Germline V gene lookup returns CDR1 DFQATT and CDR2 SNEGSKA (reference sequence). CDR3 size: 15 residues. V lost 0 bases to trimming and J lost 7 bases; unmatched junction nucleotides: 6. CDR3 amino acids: CSARDPAGGRNEQFF. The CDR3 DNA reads TGCAGTGCTAGAGATCCAGCGGGGGGGCGTAATGAGCAGTTCTTC.

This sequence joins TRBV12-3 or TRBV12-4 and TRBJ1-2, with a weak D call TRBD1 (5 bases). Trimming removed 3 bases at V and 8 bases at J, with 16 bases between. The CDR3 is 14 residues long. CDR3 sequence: CASSFYGALDGYTF. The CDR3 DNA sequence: TGTGCCAGCAGTTTTTATGGGGCTTTGGACGGCTACACCTTC.

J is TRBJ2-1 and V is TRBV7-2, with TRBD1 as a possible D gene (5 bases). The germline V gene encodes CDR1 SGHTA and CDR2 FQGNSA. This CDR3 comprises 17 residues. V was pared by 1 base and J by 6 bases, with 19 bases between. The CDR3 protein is CASSLEWTQRTSNEQFF. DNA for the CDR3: TGTGCCAGCAGCTTAGAGTGGACACAACGGACCTCCAATGAGCAGTTCTTC.